These T cell receptor beta chains were read from a single sample in a study of ipilimumab plus nivolumab after autologous stem cell transplantation. Measured with immunoSEQ multiplex PCR; TCRdb has only the in-frame clones, and not every one. The sample has approximately 17,000 clones; 71% are singletons. The starting material was PBMCs, obtained in a trial of ipilimumab plus nivolumab as post-transplant consolidation. The receptors shown here come from a male donor with diffuse large B-cell lymphoma. Each CDR3 is given with its conserved first and last residue. A D gene is named only where the DNA matches it firmly. Only part of the rows carry a size: once, few, many, or a class if the clone is expanded.

V gene	clone size	CDR3 length	D gene	J gene	CDR3 DNA	CDR3 protein
TRBV6-1	few	14	.	TRBJ1-1	TGTGCCAGCAGTGTCGGACACATGAACACTGAAGCTTTCTTT	CASSVGHMNTEAFF
TRBV7-3	.	16	.	TRBJ2-1	TGTGCCAGCAGCCCAGGGGGGGAGGGCCCCTACAATGAGCAGTTCTTC	CASSPGGEGPYNEQFF
TRBV5-1	.	16	TRBD2	TRBJ2-5	TGCGCCAGCAGCGCGTCCAGACTAGCGGGAGGAGAGACCCAGTACTTC	CASSASRLAGGETQYF
TRBV19	.	13	.	TRBJ1-5	TGTGCCAGTAGTACAACCCAAAGTCAGCCCCAGCATTTT	CASSTTQSQPQHF
TRBV2	.	14	.	TRBJ1-4	TGTGCCAGCAGTGCGGGCAGGGAAGGTGAAAAACTGTTTTTT	CASSAGREGEKLFF
TRBV7-2	.	15	TRBD1	TRBJ1-2	TGTGCCAGCAGCTCCCTACAGGGGGCATTGTATGGCTACACCTTC	CASSSLQGALYGYTF
TRBV5-1	.	16	.	TRBJ2-1	TGCGCCAGCAGCCTCCCGCTGGGCGGGGTAAACAATGAGCAGTTCTTC	CASSLPLGGVNNEQFF
TRBV6-1	.	12	.	TRBJ1-2	TGTGCCAGCAGAGGGGGGGAGGATGGCTACACCTTC	CASRGGEDGYTF
TRBV9	large	14	.	TRBJ2-5	TGTGCCAGCGGAGGTCAGTCCTCACAAGAGACCCAGTACTTC	CASGGQSSQETQYF
TRBV15	.	17	TRBD2	TRBJ2-7	TGTGCCACCAGCAGAGATCTGGGACTAGCGGGAGAAGACGAGCAGTACTTC	CATSRDLGLAGEDEQYF
TRBV9	.	15	TRBD1	TRBJ2-2	TGTGCCAGCAGCGTAGTACAGGGGGCAGAAGGGGAGCTGTTTTTT	CASSVVQGAEGELFF
TRBV5-1	.	15	TRBD1	TRBJ2-1	TGCGCCAGCAGCTCGGACAGGCCTTTGATAAATGAGCAGTTCTTC	CASSSDRPLINEQFF
TRBV7-9	.	13	.	TRBJ1-2	TGTGCCAGCAGCTTAGTCAGGGACGGTGGCTACACCTTC	CASSLVRDGGYTF
TRBV18	.	13	.	TRBJ2-3	TGTGCCAGCTCACCCGCGGCCCCAGATACGCAGTATTTT	CASSPAAPDTQYF
TRBV5-6	once	17	TRBD2	TRBJ2-3	TGTGCCAGCAGCTGGCCGGGACTAGCGGGAGGGTCAGATACGCAGTATTTT	CASSWPGLAGGSDTQYF
TRBV15	.	14	.	TRBJ2-7	TGTGCCACCAGCAGAGATGCCGGGTCGAACGAGCAGTACTTC	CATSRDAGSNEQYF
TRBV19	.	18	.	TRBJ1-5	TGTGCCAGTAGTATAGACCAGGGAACCCTTTATGATGGTCAGCCCCAGCATTTT	CASSIDQGTLYDGQPQHF
TRBV7-8	few	16	TRBD2	TRBJ2-7	TGTGCCAGCAGCTCTATGACGGGACTAGCGGGAGGGTCTCAGTACTTC	CASSSMTGLAGGSQYF
TRBV15	.	14	.	TRBJ2-7	TGTGCCACCAGCACAGAGGACGGAACCTACGAGCAGTACTTC	CATSTEDGTYEQYF
TRBV6-1	.	13	TRBD1	TRBJ1-1	TGTGCCAGCAGCAACGGACAGGGCACTGAAGCTTTCTTT	CASSNGQGTEAFF
TRBV9	.	13	.	TRBJ1-2	TGTGCCAGCAGCTCTGGGGGGGCTGATGGCTACACCTTC	CASSSGGADGYTF
TRBV6-1	few	15	.	TRBJ1-2	TGTGCCAGCAGTGAAGAAACAGGACTGAACTATGGCTACACCTTC	CASSEETGLNYGYTF
TRBV5-1	once	14	.	TRBJ2-2	TGCGCCAGCAGCTTGGGACAGAACACCGGGGAGCTGTTTTTT	CASSLGQNTGELFF
TRBV4-2	.	16	.	TRBJ1-1	TGTGCCAGCAGCCAAGATATGGGATCCATGAACACTGAAGCTTTCTTT	CASSQDMGSMNTEAFF
TRBV19	.	14	.	TRBJ1-5	TGTGCCAGTAGTCTTGAGTATAGCAATCAGCCCCAGCATTTT	CASSLEYSNQPQHF
TRBV5-6	.	13	.	TRBJ1-6	TGTGCCAGCAGCTTGGCTCTGGATTCACCCCTCCACTTT	CASSLALDSPLHF
TRBV6-1	once	15	.	TRBJ1-1	TGTGCCAGCAGTGATACGGGACGATTGAACACTGAAGCTTTCTTT	CASSDTGRLNTEAFF
TRBV6-1	.	15	TRBD2	TRBJ2-7	TGTGCCAGCAGTGAAGGGACTAGCGGTCGCTACGAGCAGTACTTC	CASSEGTSGRYEQYF
TRBV6-4	.	16	TRBD2	TRBJ2-5	TGTGCCAGCAGTGAGGGACTAGCGGGCCTCCAAGAGACCCAGTACTTC	CASSEGLAGLQETQYF
TRBV4-2	once	18	TRBD2	TRBJ2-3	TGTGCCAGCAGCCAACTATTAGCGACTAGCGGGAGAACAGATACGCGGTATTTT	CASSQLLATSGRTDTRYF
TRBV2	.	15	TRBD1	TRBJ2-2	TGTGCCAGCAGCGACACTTGGACAGGGCCCGGGGAGCTGTTTTTT	CASSDTWTGPGELFF
TRBV30	few	15	TRBD2	TRBJ2-7	TGTGCCTGGAGTATGGGACTAGCGGCCTCCTACGAGCAGTACTTC	CAWSMGLAASYEQYF
TRBV2	many	14	TRBD2	TRBJ2-1	TGTGCCAGCATGTACAGCGGGGGGGCAAATGAGCAGTTCTTC	CASMYSGGANEQFF
TRBV9	once	15	.	TRBJ1-3	TGTGCCAGCAGCGACACGGGGGGGTCTGGAAACACCATATATTTT	CASSDTGGSGNTIYF
TRBV5-4	once	15	.	TRBJ1-1	TGTGCCAGCAGCTCGACCGGGTATTTGAACACTGAAGCTTTCTTT	CASSSTGYLNTEAFF
TRBV7-9	.	16	TRBD2	TRBJ2-1	TGTGCCAGCAGCTTAGCACTAGCGGGGGCCTACAATGAGCAGTTCTTC	CASSLALAGAYNEQFF
TRBV18	.	15	TRBD2	TRBJ2-3	TGTGCCAGCTCACAGCGGGGGGCTAGCACAGATACGCAGTATTTT	CASSQRGASTDTQYF
TRBV29-1	.	13	.	TRBJ2-7	TGCAGCGTTGTGAAGGCGGGACAAAACGAGCAGTACTTC	CSVVKAGQNEQYF
TRBV4-1	.	13	.	TRBJ1-2	TGCGCCAGCAGCCAAGATCCTCGGGGTCCCTACACCTTC	CASSQDPRGPYTF
TRBV7-8	few	14	.	TRBJ2-7	TGTGCCAGCAGCCTAACCTTGACCGCTGGCGAGCAGTACTTC	CASSLTLTAGEQYF
TRBV19	.	15	.	TRBJ2-2	TGTGCCAGTAGTATTACGGGACTCGATACCGGGGAGCTGTTTTTT	CASSITGLDTGELFF
TRBV27	.	17	.	TRBJ2-1	TGTGCCAGCAGTTTAGCGGCTAGCAGTATCCCCTACAATGAGCAGTTCTTC	CASSLAASSIPYNEQFF
TRBV11-2	.	19	TRBD2	TRBJ2-2	TGTGCCAGCAGCTCCGCCTTGGGGCTAGCGGGAGGTCGGACCGGGGAGCTGTTTTTT	CASSSALGLAGGRTGELFF
TRBV27	.	12	TRBD1	TRBJ1-1	TGTGCCAGCAGCGGACAGGGGGGTGGGAGGATCTTT	CASSGQGGGRIF
TRBV7-2	.	14	TRBD1	TRBJ1-6	TGTGCCAGCAGCCTACGACAGGGGAATTCACCCCTCCACTTT	CASSLRQGNSPLHF
TRBV10-3	.	11	TRBD1	TRBJ2-1	TGTGCCATACAGGGGAACAATGAGCAGTTCTTC	CAIQGNNEQFF
TRBV5-6	medium-sized	14	TRBD1	TRBJ2-7	TGTGCCAGCAGCTCTGGTGGACAGGTAGACGAGCAGTACTTC	CASSSGGQVDEQYF
TRBV11-2	.	16	.	TRBJ1-2	TGTGCCAGCAGCTTAGAGGCCTACTACGGTTTCGGTGGCTACACCTTC	CASSLEAYYGFGGYTF
TRBV10-1	once	15	.	TRBJ2-5	TGCGCCAGCAGTGAGTCGGGTCAGTCGGGAGAGACCCAGTACTTC	CASSESGQSGETQYF
TRBV11-3	.	15	.	TRBJ2-5	TGTGCCAGCAGCCCGGACTGGGAAGACCAAGAGACCCAGTACTTC	CASSPDWEDQETQYF
TRBV6-1	.	14	.	TRBJ1-1	TGTGCCAGCAGTGAAGGGACGGCTCTTACTGAAGCTTTCTTT	CASSEGTALTEAFF